One sample yielded the 8 T cell receptor beta chains listed below, sequenced in a study of identical twins. TCRdb passed the 5' RACE reads through MiXCR, listing each CDR3 protein once. The sample has about 690,000 distinct CDR3 sequences; around 6% are singletons. Sequencing was performed on naive T cells sorted from blood. The receptors stem from a man aged 18-30 years in good health.

This clonotype has a handful of counts. V is TRBV12-3 or TRBV12-4 and J is TRBJ2-6; 7 bases fit TRBD1. The CDR3 covers 16 residues. J lost 0 bases, V lost 8 bases, and 7 bases had no gene match. CDR3 in DNA: TGTGCCAGCTGCAAGGGGGCCCCCTCTGGGGCCAACGTCCTGACTTTC. Translated, it gives CASCKGAPSGANVLTF.

The V gene is TRBV19, the J gene TRBJ2-3; D might be TRBD1 or TRBD2, each matching 5 bases. Between the trimmed V and J ends, which lost 3 bases and 3 bases, there was a span of 16 bases. The germline gives CDR1 LNHDA, CDR2 SQIVND (reference sequence). The length of the CDR3 is 16 residues. The CDR3 region is CASSIRVGTLTDTQYF. CDR3 coding DNA: TGTGCCAGTAGTATCAGGGTGGGGACCTTGACAGATACGCAGTATTTT.

This clonotype was recorded many times. The chain uses TRBV12-3 or TRBV12-4 and TRBJ2-5; unclear D gene. The CDR3 loop spans 13 amino acids. The ends were cut back, 6 bases at V and 5 bases at J, with 13 bases in the middle. CDR3 region: CASSTLAWETQYF. The CDR3 coding sequence is TGTGCCAGCAGCACACTGGCCTGGGAGACCCAGTACTTC.

This clonotype was detected only a few times. The chain combines TRBV5-5 with TRBJ2-2, with 7 nucleotides matching TRBD1. This CDR3 is 15 amino acids long. The ends lost 0 bases at V and 4 bases at J; junction bases unmatched: 3. CDR1 is SGHKS and CDR2 is YYEKEE in the germline V gene (reference sequence). CDR3 loop: CASSLEGAGTGELFF. The CDR3 DNA reads as TGTGCCAGCAGCTTGGAGGGGGCGGGCACCGGGGAGCTGTTTTTT.

The table lists this clonotype with a few counts. The chain combines TRBV5-1 with TRBJ2-7; no reliable D call. The CDR3 is 13 amino acids. V lost 6 bases to trimming and J lost 0 bases, with 10 bases between them. CDR1 is SGHRS, CDR2 YFSETQ, per germline. CDR3 region: CASTDTYSYEQYF. The CDR3 DNA sequence: TGCGCCAGCACCGACACCTACTCCTACGAGCAGTACTTC.

The V gene is TRBV6-1, the J gene TRBJ1-1; D remains ambiguous. Germline values: CDR1 MNHNS, CDR2 SASEGT. V was pared by 1 base and J by 1 base, with 10 bases between. The CDR3 is made up of 15 amino acids. The CDR3: CASSEVLIPNTEAFF. The CDR3 DNA reads as TGTGCCAGCAGTGAAGTACTCATCCCGAACACTGAAGCTTTCTTT.

This clonotype turned up a few times. V gene TRBV7-9 combines with J gene TRBJ2-1; no definite D call. The CDR3 contains 12 residues. Germline CDR1 and CDR2: SEHNR and FQNEAQ (reference sequence). V was trimmed by 5 bases and J by 8 bases, leaving 10 bases between them. The DNA for the CDR3 is TGTGCCAGCAGCCTGACAAATTATGAGCAGTTCTTC. Its protein product is CASSLTNYEQFF.

This rearrangement joins TRBV29-1 to TRBJ2-5, with 9 bases that match TRBD2. Germline CDR1 SQVTM, CDR2 ANQGSEA. V lost 4 bases and J lost 4; bases outside the gene matches: 7. The CDR3 loop spans 14 amino acids. This CDR3 reads CSVVGTLAGETQYF. For the CDR3, the DNA is TGCAGCGTTGTAGGTACACTAGCGGGAGAGACCCAGTACTTC.